This T cell receptor (beta chain) was found in a study of tissue T cells after allogeneic stem cell transplantation. Regarding the study as a whole: Shared clones across patients were few; motif clustering revealed tissue-specific shared signatures. Blood and spleen captured only part of the tissue TCR repertoire.

CDR3 sequences, V/J genes, frequencies and template counts came from survey-depth TCRbeta sequencing. Using immunoSEQ multiplex PCR, the repertoire was profiled, and TCRdb retains in-frame clones only, with some absent. The top ten clones hold roughly a sixth of a sample with thousands of clones, about 60% of them seen once. As concerns this clone: Its antigen is not identified.

The germline gives CDR1 SGHKS, CDR2 YYEKEE (reference sequence). Unmatched junction bases numbered 12, after V lost 3 bases and J lost 7 bases. The length of the CDR3 is 16 residues. This material consisted of tissue from the esophagus, taken at autopsy. V usage is TRBV5-5 and J usage is TRBJ2-1; TRBD1 matches 8 bases. This sequence originates from a female donor older than 55 with lung cancer. The CDR3: CASSSAPTWTGNEQFF. The CDR3 bases are TGTGCCAGCAGCTCGGCCCCAACCTGGACAGGGAATGAGCAGTTCTTC. Complete variable domain (other parts from reference TRBV5-5 and TRBJ2-1): DAGVTQSPTHLIKTRGQQVTLRCSPISGHKSVSWYQQVLGQGPQFIFQYYEKEERGRGNFPDRFSARQFPNYSSELNVNALLLGDSALYLCASSSAPTWTGNEQFFGPGTRLTVL.